This TCR beta chain was identified during a study of human T cells and chemical hapten exposure. Study background: DPC at 2% was the sensitizing agent, placed on around 2 cm by around 2 cm of upper inner arm skin.

One entry per CDR3 protein results from TCRdb running MiXCR on the RACE reads. The table includes tens of thousands of distinct CDR3 sequences, 9.6% detected once. This clonotype was observed a few times. Sample time point: pre-sensitization, week 0. Treatment in this sample: therapeutic diphenylcyclopropenone sensitization with weekly scalp DPC. Germline loops: CDR1 LGHNA, CDR2 YNFKEQ. CDR3 length: 17 residues. V gave up 2 bases and J gave up 0 bases; unmatched junction bases: 5. The gene calls are TRBV4-2 and TRBJ2-3, with 10 nucleotides matching TRBD2. This receptor was identified in a woman in her thirties or forties with alopecia areata. Some clones in this sample may be carry-over from other donors' samples. The sequencing here drew on whole blood, taken in connection with sensitization to the hapten diphenylcyclopropenone (DPC). CDR3 loop: CASSQPTSGVSTDTQYF. CDR3 coding DNA: TGTGCCAGCAGCCAACCTACTAGCGGGGTGAGCACAGATACGCAGTATTTT.